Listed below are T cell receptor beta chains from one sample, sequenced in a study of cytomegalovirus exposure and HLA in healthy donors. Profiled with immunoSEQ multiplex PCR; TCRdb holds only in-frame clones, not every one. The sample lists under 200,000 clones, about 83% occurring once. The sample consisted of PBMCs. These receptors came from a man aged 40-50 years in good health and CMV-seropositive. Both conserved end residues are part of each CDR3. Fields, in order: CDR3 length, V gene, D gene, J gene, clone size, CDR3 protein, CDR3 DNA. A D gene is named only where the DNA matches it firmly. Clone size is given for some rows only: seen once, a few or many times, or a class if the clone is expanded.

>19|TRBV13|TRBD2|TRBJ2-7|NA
CASSSQTSGRSFYSYEQYF
TGCGCCAGCAGCTCACAGACTAGCGGACGTTCATTTTACTCCTACGAGCAGTACTTC
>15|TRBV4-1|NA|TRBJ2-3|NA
CASSQGEGGTDTQYF
TGCGCCAGCAGCCAAGGAGAAGGGGGCACAGATACGCAGTATTTT
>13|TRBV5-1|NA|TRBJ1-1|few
CASSFTVNTEAFF
TGCGCCAGCAGCTTCACAGTGAACACTGAAGCTTTCTTT
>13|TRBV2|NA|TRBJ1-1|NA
CASIPSGGGEAFF
TGTGCCAGCATTCCCTCGGGGGGTGGCGAAGCTTTCTTT
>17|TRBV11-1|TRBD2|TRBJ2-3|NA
CASSLAEQAGAGDTQYF
TGTGCCAGCAGCTTAGCCGAGCAAGCGGGAGCTGGAGATACGCAGTATTTT
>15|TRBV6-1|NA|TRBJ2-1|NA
CASRAGTGRGGEQFF
TGTGCCAGCAGAGCTGGGACAGGTAGGGGGGGTGAGCAGTTCTTC
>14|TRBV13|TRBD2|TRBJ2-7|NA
CASSSRTRSYEQYF
TGTGCCAGCAGCTCACGGACTAGATCCTACGAGCAGTACTTC
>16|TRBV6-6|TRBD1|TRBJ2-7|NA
CASSYSAQTGLYEQYF
TGTGCCAGCAGTTACTCGGCGCAGACAGGGCTCTACGAGCAGTACTTC
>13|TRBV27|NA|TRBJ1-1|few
CASSYRENTEAFF
TGTGCCAGCAGTTACAGGGAGAATACTGAAGCTTTCTTT
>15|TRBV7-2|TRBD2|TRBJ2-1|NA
CASSFVLAGDTEQFF
TGTGCCAGCAGCTTCGTGCTAGCGGGAGATACTGAGCAGTTCTTC
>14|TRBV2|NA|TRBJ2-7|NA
CASSESMTAYEQYF
TGTGCCAGCAGTGAATCGATGACTGCCTACGAGCAGTACTTC
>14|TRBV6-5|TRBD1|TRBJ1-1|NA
CASTLRGGGTEAFF
TGTGCCAGCACACTGAGAGGGGGCGGAACTGAAGCTTTCTTT
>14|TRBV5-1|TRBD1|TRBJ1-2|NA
CASSLGVTGDGYTF
TGCGCCAGCAGCTTGGGGGTGACAGGGGATGGCTACACCTTC
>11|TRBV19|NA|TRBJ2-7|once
CASSIGGEQYF
TGTGCCAGTAGTATAGGAGGCGAGCAGTACTTC
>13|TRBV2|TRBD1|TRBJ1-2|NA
CASRGDRPYGYTF
TGTGCCAGCAGAGGGGACAGGCCCTATGGCTACACCTTC
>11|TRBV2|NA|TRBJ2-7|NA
CASSETYEQYF
TGTGCCAGCAGCGAGACCTACGAGCAGTACTTC
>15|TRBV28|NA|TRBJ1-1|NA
CASSLWGARKTEAFF
TGTGCCAGCAGTTTATGGGGGGCGCGGAAAACTGAAGCTTTCTTT
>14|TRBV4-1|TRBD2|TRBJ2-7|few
CASSHTSGNDEQYF
TGCGCCAGCAGCCATACTAGCGGGAATGACGAGCAGTACTTC
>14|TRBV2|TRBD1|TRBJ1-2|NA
CASSGEGAAYGYTF
TGTGCCAGCAGTGGTGAGGGGGCTGCCTATGGCTACACCTTC
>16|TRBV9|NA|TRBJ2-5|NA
CASSVAVWEGEETQYF
TGTGCCAGCAGCGTAGCAGTATGGGAGGGGGAAGAGACCCAGTACTTC
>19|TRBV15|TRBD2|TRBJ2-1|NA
CATSRDRTSGRADNNEQFF
TGTGCCACCAGCAGAGATAGGACTAGCGGGAGGGCCGATAACAATGAGCAGTTCTTC
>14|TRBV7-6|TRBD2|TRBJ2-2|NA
CASRLGGGAGELFF
TGTGCCAGCCGCCTTGGCGGGGGGGCCGGGGAGCTGTTTTTT
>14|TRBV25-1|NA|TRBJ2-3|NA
CASSESGLADTQYF
TGTGCCAGCAGTGAATCGGGACTCGCAGATACGCAGTATTTT
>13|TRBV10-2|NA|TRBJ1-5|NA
CASSRDNLMAQHF
TGCGCCAGCAGCCGGGACAATCTTATGGCCCAGCATTTT
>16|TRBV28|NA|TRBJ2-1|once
CASSPPGTRNYNEQFF
TGTGCCAGCAGTCCGCCAGGGACACGGAATTACAATGAGCAGTTCTTC
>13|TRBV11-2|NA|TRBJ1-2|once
CASSFLDSYGYTF
TGTGCCAGCAGCTTCCTGGACAGCTATGGCTACACCTTC
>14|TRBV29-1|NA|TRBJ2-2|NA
CSVQISPNTGELFF
TGCAGCGTTCAGATTAGCCCAAATACCGGGGAGCTGTTTTTT
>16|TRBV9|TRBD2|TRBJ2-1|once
CASSAVAGTFYNEQFF
TGTGCCAGCAGCGCAGTAGCGGGAACGTTCTACAATGAGCAGTTCTTC
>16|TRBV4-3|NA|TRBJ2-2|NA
CASSQVGSTNTGELFF
TGCGCCAGCAGCCAAGTCGGGTCTACGAACACCGGGGAGCTGTTTTTT
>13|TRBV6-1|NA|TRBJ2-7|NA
CASKEGPLYEQYF
TGTGCCAGCAAGGAGGGTCCCCTCTACGAGCAGTACTTC
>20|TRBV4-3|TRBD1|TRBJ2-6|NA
CASSQEQTGGLGSGANGLTF
TGCGCCAGCAGCCAAGAGCAGACAGGGGGCCTAGGATCTGGGGCCAACGGCCTGACTTTC
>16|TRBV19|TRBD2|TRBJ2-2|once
CAGSIAWTSATGELFF
TGTGCCGGTAGTATAGCCTGGACTAGTGCCACCGGGGAGCTGTTTTTT
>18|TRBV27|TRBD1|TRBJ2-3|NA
CASSLFFGTGGDSDTQYF
TGTGCCAGCAGTTTATTCTTTGGTACAGGGGGAGATTCAGATACGCAGTATTTT
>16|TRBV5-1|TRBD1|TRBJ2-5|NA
CASSLGAYRGGETQYF
TGCGCCAGCAGCTTGGGGGCTTACAGGGGCGGGGAGACCCAGTACTTC
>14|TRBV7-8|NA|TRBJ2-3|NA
CASSLARTGDTQYF
TGTGCCAGCAGCTTAGCCCGAACCGGGGATACGCAGTATTTT
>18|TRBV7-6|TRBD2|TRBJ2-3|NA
CASSLGRTSGTGTDTQYF
TGTGCCAGCAGCTTAGGTCGGACTAGCGGGACCGGCACAGATACGCAGTATTTT
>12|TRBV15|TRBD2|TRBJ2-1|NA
CATTPGGNEQFF
TGTGCCACCACCCCCGGGGGGAATGAGCAGTTCTTC
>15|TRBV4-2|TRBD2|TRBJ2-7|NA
CASSPGLAEPHEQYF
TGTGCCAGCAGCCCAGGACTAGCGGAGCCACACGAGCAGTACTTC
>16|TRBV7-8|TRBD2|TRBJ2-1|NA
CASSPRTSGRMNEQFF
TGTGCCAGCAGCCCAAGGACTAGCGGGAGAATGAATGAGCAGTTCTTC
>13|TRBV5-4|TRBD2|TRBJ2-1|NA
CASSFFRGDEQFF
TGTGCCAGCAGCTTTTTCCGGGGGGATGAGCAGTTCTTC
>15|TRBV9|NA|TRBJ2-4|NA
CASSVGSGGADIQYF
TGTGCCAGCAGCGTAGGTTCGGGGGGCGCGGACATTCAGTACTTC
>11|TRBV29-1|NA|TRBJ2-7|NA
CSAVEGYEQYF
TGCAGCGCGGTGGAGGGCTACGAGCAGTACTTC
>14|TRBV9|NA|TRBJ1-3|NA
CASSVDRKLDTIYF
TGTGCCAGCAGCGTAGACAGAAAGCTGGACACCATATATTTT
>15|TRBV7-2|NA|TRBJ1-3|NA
CASSLRGAGGNTIYF
TGTGCCAGCAGCTTAAGGGGCGCCGGCGGAAACACCATATATTTT
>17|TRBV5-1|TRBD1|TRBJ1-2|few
CASSPLLGTEINYGYTF
TGCGCCAGCAGCCCACTCCTGGGGACAGAAATTAACTATGGCTACACCTTC
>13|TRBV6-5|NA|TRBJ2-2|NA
CASSGNRNGELFF
TGTGCCAGCAGTGGGAACAGGAACGGGGAGCTGTTTTTT
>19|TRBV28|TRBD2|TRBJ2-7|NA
CASSLVRIVSGRSRHEQYF
TGTGCCAGCAGTTTAGTGCGAATCGTTAGCGGGCGGAGCCGCCACGAGCAGTACTTC
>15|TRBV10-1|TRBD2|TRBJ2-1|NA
CASSRTSGTYNEQFF
TGCGCCAGCAGTCGGACTAGCGGGACATACAATGAGCAGTTCTTC
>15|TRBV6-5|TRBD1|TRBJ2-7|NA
CASSYRGRGPYEQYF
TGTGCCAGCAGTTACCGTGGCAGGGGGCCCTACGAGCAGTACTTC
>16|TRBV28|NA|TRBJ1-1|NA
CASSFSVDSLNTEAFF
TGTGCCAGCAGTTTCTCCGTGGACAGCCTGAACACTGAAGCTTTCTTT
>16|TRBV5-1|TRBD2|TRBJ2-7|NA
CASSPRTSGKFNEQYF
TGCGCCAGCAGCCCGAGGACTAGCGGGAAGTTCAACGAGCAGTACTTC
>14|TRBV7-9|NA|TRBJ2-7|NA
CASRDTQSSYEQYF
TGTGCCAGCAGAGACACACAGAGCTCCTACGAGCAGTACTTC
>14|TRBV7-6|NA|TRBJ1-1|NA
CASSLEGDNTEAFF
TGTGCCAGCAGCTTAGAAGGGGATAACACTGAAGCTTTCTTT
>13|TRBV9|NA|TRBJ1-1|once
CASSVASGTEAFF
TGTGCCAGCAGCGTAGCGTCGGGCACTGAAGCTTTCTTT
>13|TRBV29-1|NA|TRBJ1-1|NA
CSVLFGEFAEAFF
TGCAGCGTTCTCTTCGGGGAATTCGCTGAAGCTTTCTTT
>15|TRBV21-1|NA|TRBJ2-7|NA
CASSKGGFYSYEQYF
TGTGCCAGCAGCAAAGGCGGGTTTTACTCCTACGAGCAGTACTTC
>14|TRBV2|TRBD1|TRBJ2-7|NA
CASIEQGGAYEQYF
TGTGCCAGCATTGAACAGGGGGGTGCCTACGAGCAGTACTTC
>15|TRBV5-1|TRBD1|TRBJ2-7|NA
CASSLATGKEDEQYF
TGCGCCAGCAGCTTGGCGACAGGGAAGGAGGACGAGCAGTACTTC